These 9 T cell receptor beta chains share one sample of origin, sequenced in a study of human T cells and chemical hapten exposure (dated by TCRdb to the early 2020s). In light of the paper, this sample's time point label describes: healthy volunteer bleed at 2 weeks. Unfractionated whole blood was collected in Tempus Blood RNA tubes, and total RNA was extracted from that blood. The method behind the library was RACE. TCRdb names NextSeq 500 as the instrument used. Through fastp at Q25 and MiXCR, TCRdb rebuilt clones from the public reads, retaining in-frame beta chains. Duplicate CDR3 protein sequences are folded into a single record with the most common DNA and genes. Counted in this sample were around 130,000 distinct CDR3 sequences; roughly 9% of them appeared once. Roughly 1.8% of the sample rests with the top ten. Sequencing was done on a sample of whole blood. These receptor sequences come from a male donor in good health. Some clones in this sample may be carry-over from other donors' samples.

This clonotype was seen a handful of times. The V call is TRBV21-1, the J call TRBJ2-2; the tabulated D call, TRBD1, remains unverified against the DNA. TRBV21-1 is noted as a pseudogene. CDR3 length equals 18 residues. The CDR3 region is CASSKAAPWTVQTGELFF. The CDR3 nucleotides are TGTGCCAGCAGCAAAGCTGCCCCCTGGACAGTTCAAACCGGGGAGCTGTTTTTT.

The genes are TRBV5-1 and TRBJ2-7; 8 bases are shared with TRBD1. V was pared by 2 bases and J by 7 bases, with 5 bases of the junction left unmatched. The length of the CDR3 is 13 residues. Germline CDR1 reads SGHRS; CDR2 reads YFSETQ. The CDR3 region is CASSFPTGEEQYF. The CDR3 DNA is TGCGCCAGCAGCTTTCCGACAGGGGAAGAGCAGTACTTC. The variable domain in full, with the rest retrieved from reference TRBV5-1 and TRBJ2-7, is KAGVTQTPRYLIKTRGQQVTLSCSPISGHRSVSWYQQTPGQGLQFLFEYFSETQRNKGNFPGRFSGRQFSNSRSEMNVSTLELGDSALYLCASSFPTGEEQYFGPGTRLTVT.

This clonotype was found many times. The rearrangement joins TRBV6-5 to TRBJ1-2, with 8 bases matching TRBD1. Germline V gene sequence: CDR1 MNHEY, CDR2 SVGAGI. The CDR3 has 15 amino acids. The ends lost 1 base at V and 8 bases at J; junction bases unmatched: 9. CDR3 residues: CASSYFPGTGVGYTF. In nucleotides, the CDR3 is TGTGCCAGCAGTTACTTCCCCGGGACAGGAGTCGGCTACACCTTC.

This clonotype was recorded many times. The V gene is TRBV7-2, the J gene TRBJ1-5, with 11 bases lining up with TRBD1. CDR1 is SGHTA and CDR2 is FQGNSA in the germline V gene. The CDR3 loop spans 15 amino acids. J gave up 7 bases and V 6 bases, and 8 bases lay outside the gene matches. CDR3 loop: CASRRTGGALQPQHF. CDR3 nucleotide sequence: TGTGCCAGCAGGCGGACAGGGGGCGCTTTACAGCCCCAGCATTTT.

This clonotype showed up just a few times. V usage is TRBV6-6 and J usage is TRBJ2-1; perhaps D is TRBD1 or TRBD2 (5 bases each). Germline lookup yields CDR1 MNHNY and CDR2 SVGAGI (reference sequence). This CDR3 contains 12 residues. V lost 2 bases, J lost 6 bases, and 5 bases lay in between. The CDR3 is CASSYGGNEQFF. The CDR3 coding sequence is TGTGCCAGCAGTTACGGGGGCAATGAGCAGTTCTTC.

The chain is built from TRBV14 and TRBJ2-6, with 10 bases fitting TRBD1. The V gene's germline CDR1 is SGHDN and CDR2 FVKESK. This CDR3 region has 15 residues. V lost 4 bases and J lost 8; bases outside the gene matches: 5. CDR3 protein: CASSRDRGRTNVLTF. As DNA, the CDR3 is TGTGCCAGCAGCCGGGACAGGGGAAGAACCAACGTCCTGACTTTC.

This clonotype was detected a few times. The rearrangement links TRBV10-3 to TRBJ2-3, with 9 bases aligning to TRBD1. The junction had 4 bases not matched to a gene; V was cut back by 8 bases and J by 4 bases. The CDR3 loop spans 13 amino acids. From germline, CDR1 is ENHRY and CDR2 SYGVKD. The DNA for the CDR3 is TGTGCCATCGCGGGACAGGGTTCAGATACGCAGTATTTT. It yields the protein CAIAGQGSDTQYF.

The chain has TRBV4-3 and TRBJ2-1, with 10 bases identical to TRBD1. CDR1 LGHNA and CDR2 YSLEER come from the germline V gene. The CDR3 runs to 15 residues. Trimming removed 1 base from V and 6 bases from J; junction bases left unmatched: 3. CDR3 sequence (DNA): TGCGCCAGCAGCCAAGGACAGGGGGCGGTCAATGAGCAGTTCTTC. It translates to CASSQGQGAVNEQFF.

This clonotype has a count of ten or more. The genes are TRBV20-1 and TRBJ1-2, with TRBD1 matching 7 bases. Trimming cost V 0 bases and J 1 base; bases outside gene matches: 8. This CDR3 is 16 amino acids long. Germline V gives CDR1 DFQATT, CDR2 SNEGSKA (reference sequence). The CDR3 is CSARDDWDSLNYGYTF. CDR3 sequence (DNA): TGCAGTGCTAGAGATGATTGGGACAGCCTTAACTATGGCTACACCTTC.